What follows are 26 T cell receptor beta chains derived from one specimen sequenced in a study of human thymus T cells. Thymus specimens were resections from corrective heart surgery. Here immunoSEQ multiplex PCR was the method, and the copy in TCRdb shows in-frame clones only, minus some. The table has some 130,000 clones, around 94% seen once. What was sequenced was thymus tissue. The receptors originated from a boy under three years old with a congenital heart defect but otherwise immunologically healthy.

The chain uses TRBV12-5 and TRBJ1-3; D unclear. The CDR3 loop spans 17 amino acids. Trimming removed 0 bases at V and 11 bases at J, with 23 bases between. Germline V gene sequence: CDR1 LGHNT, CDR2 FRNRAP. The DNA for the CDR3 is TGTGCTAGTGGTTTGGTACCTATGCGAGAGGGTACCAAACCCATATATTTT. Translating gives CASGLVPMREGTKPIYF.

This chain connects TRBV5-6 to TRBJ1-4, with D perhaps TRBD1 (5 bases). The CDR3 is 19 residues long. CDR1 is SGHDT, CDR2 YYEEEE, per germline. V lost 4 bases and J 1 base, leaving 23 bases between the germline ends. The CDR3, as DNA: TGTGCCAGCAGCCTACTGGGGGTGAGGGGCCGGAAAACTAATGAAAAACTGTTTTTT. It yields the protein CASSLLGVRGRKTNEKLFF. Variable domain in full (rest from reference TRBV5-6 and TRBJ1-4): DAGVTQSPTHLIKTRGQQVTLRCSPKSGHDTVSWYQQALGQGPQFIFQYYEEEERQRGNFPDRFSGHQFPNYSSELNVNALLLGDSALYLCASSLLGVRGRKTNEKLFFGSGTQLSVL.

The chain recombines TRBV11-2 with TRBJ2-1; 9 bases fit TRBD2. CDR1 and CDR2 (germline): SGHAT, FQNNGV. V was clipped by 7 bases and J by 5 bases; unmatched bases: 12. This CDR3 region has 16 residues. CDR3 in DNA: TGTGCCAGCATTCTATTCGGGCGGGGGGGAAACAATGAGCAGTTCTTC. It is translated as CASILFGRGGNNEQFF.

The rearrangement uses TRBV5-1 and TRBJ2-3, with unresolved D. V shed 5 bases and J shed 6 bases, with 19 bases lying between them. The CDR3 runs to 15 residues. Looked up from germline, CDR1 is SGHRS and CDR2 is YFSETQ. CDR3 DNA sequence: TGCGCCAGCAGGAGAATCGGCGCGTACCGGGATACGCAGTATTTT. Amino acid sequence: CASRRIGAYRDTQYF.

The chain employs TRBV5-1 and TRBJ2-3, with 8 bases fitting TRBD1. V lost 5 bases and J lost 2; bases outside the gene matches: 10. Germline CDR1 reads SGHRS; CDR2 reads YFSETQ. This CDR3 has 16 residues. CDR3 in amino acids: CASSPNRDRFTDTQYF. Written as DNA, the CDR3 is TGCGCCAGCAGTCCCAACCGGGACAGGTTCACAGATACGCAGTATTTT.

The chain employs TRBV5-1 and TRBJ2-5; 10 bases fit TRBD2. In germline, CDR1 is SGHRS, CDR2 YFSETQ. Unmatched junction bases numbered 2, after V lost 1 base and J lost 5 bases. CDR3 size: 14 residues. Here the CDR3 DNA reads TGCGCCAGCAGCTTGAGCGGGGGGGCGGAGACCCAGTACTTC. Its translation: CASSLSGGAETQYF.

The chain carries TRBV9 and TRBJ1-5, with 8 bases lining up with TRBD1. Germline trimming cut 3 bases from V and 11 bases from J; bases unmatched to any gene: 10. This CDR3 has 14 residues. Germline loops: CDR1 SGDLS, CDR2 YYNGEE. The CDR3 DNA sequence: TGTGCCAGCAGCGATGGGACAGGTAAAGGGACCCAGCATTTT. Translation gives CASSDGTGKGTQHF.

CDR3 sequence reads: CASSRLELQGLGSGNTIYF. The CDR3 DNA reads TGTGCCAGCAGCCGTCTAGAGCTACAGGGCCTTGGGTCTGGAAACACCATATATTTT. The genes are TRBV7-9 and TRBJ1-3; possibly TRBD1 for D (6 bases). Germline V gene data show CDR1 as SEHNR and CDR2 as FQNEAQ (reference sequence). The V gene lost 5 bases and the J gene lost 1 base, with 24 bases spanning the gap. The CDR3 extends over 19 amino acids.

CDR3 region: CATFHNTGELFF. In nucleotides, the CDR3 is TGTGCCACCTTCCATAACACCGGGGAGCTGTTTTTT. This chain joins TRBV2 and TRBJ2-2, with no clear D. CDR1 is SNHLY, CDR2 FYNNEI, per germline. This CDR3 region has 12 residues. V lost 10 bases and J 2 bases, leaving 8 bases between the germline ends.

The rearrangement joins TRBV19 to TRBJ1-5; D is undetermined. The ends were cut back, 6 bases at V and 4 bases at J, with 10 bases in the middle. Per germline, CDR1 LNHDA and CDR2 SQIVND (reference sequence). The CDR3 length is 13 residues. DNA for the CDR3: TGTGCCAGTAGAAAGGACGGTAATCAGCCCCAGCATTTT. Amino acid sequence: CASRKDGNQPQHF.

The gene calls are TRBV7-2 and TRBJ1-6; 7 bases are a match to TRBD1. Germline V lookup: CDR1 SGHTA, CDR2 FQGNSA. V lost 5 bases to trimming and J lost 9 bases; unmatched junction nucleotides: 10. This CDR3 comprises 15 residues. CDR3 coding DNA: TGTGCCAGCAGCAAAGAAAGGGGGCGAAGTTCACCCCTCCACTTT. This encodes CASSKERGRSSPLHF.

The chain couples TRBV4-3 to TRBJ1-2, with TRBD1 as a possible D gene (5 bases). This CDR3 comprises 17 residues. Germline CDR1 reads LGHNA; CDR2 reads YSLEER. V shed 1 base and J shed 4 bases, with 19 bases lying between them. CDR3 loop: CASSQAGAIGGIYGYTF. Written as DNA, the CDR3 is TGCGCCAGCAGCCAAGCCGGAGCAATTGGGGGAATCTATGGCTACACCTTC.

This chain uses TRBV4-3 with TRBJ1-3; 7 bases are a match to TRBD1. CDR1 is LGHNA and CDR2 is YSLEER in the germline V gene. The CDR3 runs to 15 residues. V was pared by 3 bases and J by 2 bases, with 4 bases of the junction left unmatched. The CDR3 nucleotides read TGCGCCAGCAGCCAGGTTACAGGGGCTGGAAACACCATATATTTT. Protein: CASSQVTGAGNTIYF.

This clone came up once. The chain employs TRBV9 and TRBJ1-6, with D possibly being TRBD1 (5 bases). This CDR3 spans 17 amino acids. Trimming left V 4 bases short and J 5 bases short, with 19 bases between. The germline V gene has CDR1 SGDLS and CDR2 YYNGEE. The CDR3 loop is CASSPQDRINNNSPLHF. DNA for the CDR3: TGTGCCAGCAGCCCACAAGACAGAATAAATAATAATTCACCCCTCCACTTT.

V and J are TRBV6-6 and TRBJ1-2, with TRBD1 identical over 7 bases. The length of the CDR3 is 16 residues. The V gene end was trimmed by 2 bases and the J gene end by 3 bases; junction bases not matched to a gene: 9. In germline, CDR1 is MNHNY, CDR2 SVGAGI (reference sequence). The CDR3 spells CASSYRQGLGYYGYTF. The CDR3 nucleotides read TGTGCCAGCAGTTACAGACAGGGTTTAGGGTACTATGGCTACACCTTC.

The chain links TRBV5-6 to TRBJ1-1; D might be TRBD1 (5 bases). The CDR3 extends over 14 amino acids. V shed 3 bases and J shed 6 bases, with 15 bases lying between them. Germline V gene lookup returns CDR1 SGHDT and CDR2 YYEEEE. Written as DNA, the CDR3 is TGTGCCAGCAGCTCCCATCGGCGAGGGGCTGAAGCTTTCTTT. This codes for CASSSHRRGAEAFF. The full variable domain, rest sourced from reference TRBV5-6 and TRBJ1-1, is DAGVTQSPTHLIKTRGQQVTLRCSPKSGHDTVSWYQQALGQGPQFIFQYYEEEERQRGNFPDRFSGHQFPNYSSELNVNALLLGDSALYLCASSSHRRGAEAFFGQGTRLTVV.

This chain links TRBV6-1 with TRBJ2-2; D might be TRBD1 (6 bases). Germline CDR1 MNHNS, CDR2 SASEGT. V dropped 6 bases and J dropped 0 bases, with 11 bases sitting between them. This CDR3 has 15 amino acids. DNA for the CDR3: TGTGCCAGCAGGAAGGACAGCCCGAACACCGGGGAGCTGTTTTTT. The encoded protein is CASRKDSPNTGELFF.

This rearrangement joins TRBV28 to TRBJ2-1; 8 bases align to TRBD1. Trimming took 5 bases from V and 9 from J; bases not matched to a gene: 6. Germline loops: CDR1 MDHEN, CDR2 SYDVKM. The CDR3 has 13 amino acids. Written as DNA, the CDR3 is TGTGCCAGCAGTCATAGGACAGGGTGTGAGCAGTTCTTC. Its translation is CASSHRTGCEQFF.

V is TRBV18 and J is TRBJ2-7; 8 bases fit TRBD2. Germline V gene data show CDR1 as KGHSH and CDR2 as LQKENI. Trimming took 3 bases from V and 6 from J; bases not matched to a gene: 10. The CDR3 is 15 residues long. The CDR3 loop reads CASSPGRGAIGEQYF. The CDR3 DNA sequence: TGTGCCAGCTCACCGGGGCGGGGGGCGATCGGCGAGCAGTACTTC.

The chain employs TRBV6-1 and TRBJ2-3; 8 positions agree with TRBD2. Trimming cost V 4 bases and J 1 base; bases outside gene matches: 1. The CDR3 extends over 14 amino acids. Germline-derived CDR1 and CDR2 are MNHNS and SASEGT. CDR3 protein: CASSAGGGTDTQYF. Here the CDR3 DNA reads TGTGCCAGCAGTGCCGGGGGGGGCACAGATACGCAGTATTTT.

The genes are TRBV6-1 and TRBJ1-6; D is undetermined. CDR3 length equals 15 residues. The V gene lost 3 bases and the J gene lost 0 bases, with 6 bases spanning the gap. The germline V gene has CDR1 MNHNS and CDR2 SASEGT. The CDR3 DNA sequence: TGTGCCAGCAGTGAGGGAGGCTCCTATAATTCACCCCTCCACTTT. Protein product: CASSEGGSYNSPLHF.

The CDR3 DNA reads TGTGCCAGCAGCTTAGGCCCCTCTAGCGGGGAGATTAGGGGATTCAATGAGCAGTTCTTC. This encodes CASSLGPSSGEIRGFNEQFF. This rearrangement joins TRBV7-6 to TRBJ2-1; the match to TRBD2 covers 9 bases. CDR1 is SGHVS and CDR2 is FNYEAQ in the germline V gene. The trim removed 1 base at V and 6 bases at J, leaving 19 bases unmatched. The CDR3 contains 20 residues.

The chain carries TRBV5-1 and TRBJ2-1, with D tentatively TRBD2 (5 bases). Trimming took off 5 bases at V and 10 bases at J, with 16 bases between the two ends. CDR1 is SGHRS and CDR2 is YFSETQ in the germline V gene. There are 13 residues in the CDR3. The CDR3 region has the DNA TGCGCCAGCAGTCTCACCGGGGTTCCAGAGCAGTTCTTC. The encoded protein is CASSLTGVPEQFF.

The chain links TRBV4-1 to TRBJ1-1; D is unresolved. V gave up 2 bases and J gave up 8 bases, with 24 bases separating them. CDR1 MGHRA and CDR2 YSYEKL come from the germline V gene. This CDR3 is 17 amino acids long. The CDR3 DNA reads TGCGCCAGCAGCCAAATAATTTGTGGGGATCCGATTCGGGAAGCTTTCTTT. Translating gives CASSQIICGDPIREAFF.

V is TRBV15 and J is TRBJ2-3; 12 bases line up with TRBD2. J gave up 5 bases and V 5 bases, and 8 bases lay outside the gene matches. There are 16 residues in the CDR3. Germline V gene data show CDR1 as LNHNV and CDR2 as YYDKDF (reference sequence). CDR3 coding DNA: TGTGCCACCAGCCGAAGGACTAGCGGGGCAGGAGATACGCAGTATTTT. This encodes CATSRRTSGAGDTQYF.

The chain joins TRBV28 to TRBJ1-5; D is possibly TRBD1 (5 bases). Germline CDR1 MDHEN, CDR2 SYDVKM. This CDR3 has 15 residues. The V and J ends lost 0 bases and 4 bases respectively, with 10 bases between them. Here the CDR3 reads CASSLWGRANQPQHF. CDR3 in DNA: TGTGCCAGCAGTTTATGGGGACGGGCGAATCAGCCCCAGCATTTT.